This record looks at one T cell receptor (beta chain) sequence and its context. Its specificity is unknown. This specimen comes from a study of glioma-infiltrating T cells. Study-level points and caveats: Non-neoplastic patients had below-expected tissue-blood divergence, while all gliomas exceeded expectation. Tissue and blood shared very few CDR3 sequences.

The CDR3 covers 16 residues. Trimming took 5 bases from V and 4 from J, leaving 20 bases between them. The V gene's germline CDR1 is MNHEY and CDR2 SMNVEV (reference sequence). The iRepertoire nested amplicon-rescue multiplex PCR amplified TCR alpha and beta CDR3s from RNA. For one-step reverse transcription and amplification, about 90-400 ng of tissue mRNA or PBMC total RNA was used. TCRdb redid the calling of the multiplex PCR reads with MiXCR, one entry per CDR3 protein. The data show about 140,000 distinct CDR3 sequences, with 30% to 40% seen just once and over 15% held by the top ten. Sequencing was performed on glioma tissue, nonneoplastic brain tissue, or PBMCs (not recorded which). This sequence originates from a human donor with low-grade glioma or glioblastoma, undergoing nonglioma brain surgery, or in good health (not recorded which). This sequence joins TRBV27 and TRBJ1-1, with a weak D call TRBD1 (6 bases). The CDR3 is CASSPAGVGGGTEAFF. The CDR3 DNA follows: TGTGCCAGCAGTCCCGCAGGGGTCGGGGGCGGCACTGAAGCTTTCTTT.